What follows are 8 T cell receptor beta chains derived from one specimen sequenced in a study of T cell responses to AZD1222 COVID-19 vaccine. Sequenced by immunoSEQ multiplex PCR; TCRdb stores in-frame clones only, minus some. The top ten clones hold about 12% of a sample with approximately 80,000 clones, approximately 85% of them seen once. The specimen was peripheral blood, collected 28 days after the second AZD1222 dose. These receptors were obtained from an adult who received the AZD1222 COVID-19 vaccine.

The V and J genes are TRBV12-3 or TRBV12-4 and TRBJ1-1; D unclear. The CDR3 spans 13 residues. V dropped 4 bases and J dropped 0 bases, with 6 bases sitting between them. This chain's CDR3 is CASSSGLNTEAFF. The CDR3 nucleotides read TGTGCCAGCAGTTCGGGTCTGAACACTGAAGCTTTCTTT.

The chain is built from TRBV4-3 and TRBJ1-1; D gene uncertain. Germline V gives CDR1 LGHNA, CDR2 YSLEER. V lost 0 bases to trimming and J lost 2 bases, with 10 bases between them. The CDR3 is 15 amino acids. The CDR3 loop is CASSQELGSNTEAFF. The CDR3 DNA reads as TGCGCCAGCAGCCAAGAACTGGGCTCAAACACTGAAGCTTTCTTT.

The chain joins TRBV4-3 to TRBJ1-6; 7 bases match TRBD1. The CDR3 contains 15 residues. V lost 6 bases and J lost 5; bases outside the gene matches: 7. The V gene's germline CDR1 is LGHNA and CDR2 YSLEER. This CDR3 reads CASRPAGTDNSPLHF. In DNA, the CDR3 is TGCGCCAGCAGGCCGGCCGGGACAGATAATTCACCCCTCCACTTT.

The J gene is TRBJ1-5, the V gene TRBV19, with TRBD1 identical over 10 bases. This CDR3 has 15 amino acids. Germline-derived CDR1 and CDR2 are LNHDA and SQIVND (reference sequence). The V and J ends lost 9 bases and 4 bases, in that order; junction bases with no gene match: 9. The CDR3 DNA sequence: TGTGCCAGCAGGAACCCGGGACAGGGGAATCAGCCCCAGCATTTT. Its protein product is CASRNPGQGNQPQHF.

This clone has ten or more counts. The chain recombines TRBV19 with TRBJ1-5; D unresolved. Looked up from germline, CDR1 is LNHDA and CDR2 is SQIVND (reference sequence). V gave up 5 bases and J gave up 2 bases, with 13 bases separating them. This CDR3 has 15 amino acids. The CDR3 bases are TGTGCCAGTAGTCCTCAGAAGACCGGCAATCAGCCCCAGCATTTT. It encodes CASSPQKTGNQPQHF.

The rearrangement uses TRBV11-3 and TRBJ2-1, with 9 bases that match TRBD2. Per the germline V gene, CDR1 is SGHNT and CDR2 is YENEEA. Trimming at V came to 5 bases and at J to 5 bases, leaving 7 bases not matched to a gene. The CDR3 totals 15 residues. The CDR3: CASSPRGGGDNEQFF. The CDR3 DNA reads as TGTGCCAGCAGCCCCAGGGGCGGGGGGGACAATGAGCAGTTCTTC.

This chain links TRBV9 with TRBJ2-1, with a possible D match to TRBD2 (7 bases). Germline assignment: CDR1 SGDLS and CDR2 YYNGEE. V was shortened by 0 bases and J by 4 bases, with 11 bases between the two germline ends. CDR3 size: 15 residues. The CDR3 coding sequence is TGTGCCAGCAGCGTAGGTGGGGGGGCGTACAATGAGCAGTTCTTC. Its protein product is CASSVGGGAYNEQFF.

CDR3 sequence reads: CASSLARDFRVEAFF. The CDR3 DNA reads TGTGCCAGCAGCTTAGCCAGGGACTTCAGGGTTGAAGCTTTCTTT. The chain links TRBV7-2 to TRBJ1-1; D is possibly TRBD1 (5 bases). From germline, CDR1 is SGHTA and CDR2 FQGNSA. The CDR3 spans 15 residues. The germline V and J ends were trimmed by 0 bases and 7 bases, with 15 bases remaining between them.